The 25 T cell receptor delta chains given below trace back to one sample, sequenced in a study of gamma-delta chains in newborns, infants, children. TCRdb reprocessed the reads using CATT. Here the sample spans 1,500 to 2,000 delta-chain clones, 35% to 50% being singletons. The material sequenced was blood. Receptor source: a child who had a fever.

With respect to this clone: The junction shows a germline mismatch at one end, possibly a read error. The chain uses TRDV2 and TRDJ3, with TRDD3 identical over 13 bases. Germline-derived CDR1 and CDR2 are GEAIGNYY and EKD. This CDR3 region has 23 residues. The chain's CDR3 is CARDTVTGGYAYPGSRDTRQMFF. CDR3 in DNA: TGTGCCCGTGACACCGTTACTGGGGGATACGCGTATCCCGGCTCCCGGGACACCCGACAGATGTTTTTC.

Note on this clone: This may be a read error, as it is one base from a much larger clone. J is TRDJ1 and V is TRDV2; D not certain. V gave up 4 bases and J gave up 3 bases, with 17 bases separating them. This CDR3 is built from 15 residues. Germline CDR1 reads GEAIGNYY; CDR2 reads EKD. CDR3 amino acids: CACEGLGRSSDKLIF. The CDR3, as DNA: TGTGCCTGTGAGGGGCTCGGACGTTCTTCCGATAAACTCATCTTT.

This clone is termed medium-sized (0.01 to 0.1%). The chain employs TRDV2 and TRDJ1; the D gene is possibly TRDD3 (5 bases). The germline V and J ends were trimmed by 0 bases and 1 base, with 26 bases remaining between them. The CDR3 has 20 residues. The V gene's germline CDR1 is GEAIGNYY and CDR2 EKD. DNA for the CDR3: TGTGCCTGTGACACCGTTTTCTCGGGACGGGGAACGCAATCCACCGATAAACTCATCTTT. The encoded protein is CACDTVFSGRGTQSTDKLIF.

This clone turned up a few times. This CDR3 reads CACDALGDDTDKLIF. DNA of the CDR3: TGTGCCTGTGACGCGCTGGGGGACGACACCGATAAACTCATCTTT. V usage is TRDV2 and J usage is TRDJ1, with 8 bases lining up with TRDD3. Germline CDR1 and CDR2: GEAIGNYY and EKD. Germline trimming cut 3 bases from V and 0 bases from J; bases unmatched to any gene: 5. The CDR3 runs to 15 residues.

Details on this clone: A much larger clone differs from this one at a single base, so this may be a read error. The sample carries other DNA sequences with the same CDR3. This chain uses TRDV2 with TRDJ3; TRDD3 matches at 10 bases. V was pared by 0 bases and J by 0 bases, with 4 bases of the junction left unmatched. CDR3 length equals 19 residues. CDR1 is GEAIGNYY, CDR2 EKD, per germline. The CDR3 loop reads CACDTGGYASSWDTRQMFF. The CDR3 DNA reads as TGTGCCTGTGACACCGGGGGATACGCAAGCTCCTGGGACACCCGACAGATGTTTTTC.

As concerns this clone: This likely traces to a read error, being one base from a far larger clone. V and J are TRDV2 and TRDJ1; no definite D call. Trimming stripped 3 bases from V and 2 bases from J, with 15 bases between. CDR1 GEAIGNYY and CDR2 EKD come from the germline V gene. CDR3 length: 15 residues. CDR3 region: CACDAVNRETDKLIF. As DNA, the CDR3 is TGTGCCTGTGACGCCGTAAATCGGGAAACCGATAAACTCATCTTT.

Turning to this clone: A much bigger clone sits one base away, suggesting this may be a read error. Other DNA sequences in this specimen translate into the identical CDR3. This rearrangement joins TRDV2 to TRDJ1, with a weak D call TRDD3 (6 bases). The V gene lost 2 bases and the J gene lost 7 bases, with 19 bases spanning the gap. Germline loops: CDR1 GEAIGNYY, CDR2 EKD. This CDR3 is 15 amino acids long. The CDR3, as DNA: TGTGCCTGTGACAACATGGGGGCCCCTGAAAGTAAACTCATCTTT. Translated: CACDNMGAPESKLIF.

Worth noting for this clone: A much larger clone sits a single nucleotide away, making a read error possible. The chain combines TRDV2 with TRDJ3; 8 bases match TRDD3. The CDR3 spans 19 residues. The germline gives CDR1 GEAIGNYY, CDR2 EKD. CDR3 sequence (DNA): TGTGCCTGTGACACCTTGGGGGATGAGAGCTCCCGGGACACCCGACAGATGTTTTTC. Protein product: CACDTLGDESSRDTRQMFF.

Within the sample, this clone is large. This sample also contains other DNA sequences that code for the same CDR3. The chain's CDR3 is CACDTVGGNTDKLIF. The CDR3 nucleotides read TGTGCCTGTGACACCGTCGGGGGCAACACCGATAAACTCATCTTT. The V call is TRDV2, the J call TRDJ1, with D perhaps TRDD3 (5 bases). The V gene's germline CDR1 is GEAIGNYY and CDR2 EKD. The CDR3 length is 15 residues. V lost 0 bases, J lost 0 bases, and 10 bases lay in between.

There are a few counts of this clone. This chain connects TRDV2 to TRDJ3, with 10 nucleotides matching TRDD3. Germline CDR1 GEAIGNYY, CDR2 EKD. After removal of 0 bases from V and 5 bases from J, the junction contained 12 bases not matched to a gene. This CDR3 region has 20 residues. The CDR3 DNA reads TGTGCCTGTGACACCCTTTTGGGTACTGGGGGATCCCGGGACACCCGACAGATGTTTTTC. Its translation is CACDTLLGTGGSRDTRQMFF.

Note on this clone: A single base separates this from a much larger clone, so it may be a read error. The same CDR3 can be traced to other DNA sequences in this sample. The V call is TRDV2, the J call TRDJ3, with TRDD3 matching 12 bases. The CDR3 length is 19 residues. Germline V gene lookup returns CDR1 GEAIGNYY and CDR2 EKD. The CDR3: CACDTLTGGYSWDTRQMFF. The CDR3 DNA follows: TGTGCCTGTGACACCCTTACTGGGGGATACTCCTGGGACACCCGTCAGATGTTTTTC.

This clone has more than one count but fewer than ten. This chain uses TRDV2 with TRDJ1, with 9 bases that match TRDD3. Germline trimming cut 3 bases from V and 0 bases from J; bases unmatched to any gene: 13. Germline V CDR1 and CDR2: GEAIGNYY, EKD. This CDR3 spans 18 amino acids. Here the CDR3 reads CACDSLKTGGRHTDKLIF. CDR3 in DNA: TGTGCCTGTGACTCACTAAAGACTGGGGGAAGGCACACCGATAAACTCATCTTT.

This chain connects TRDV2 to TRDJ3; 13 bases line up with TRDD3. This CDR3 contains 22 residues. The V and J ends lost 1 base and 1 base, in that order; junction bases with no gene match: 12. The germline CDR1 and CDR2 sequences are GEAIGNYY and EKD. The CDR3 reads CACDTRTGGYARMSWDTRQMFF. In DNA, the CDR3 is TGTGCCTGTGACACTCGTACTGGGGGATACGCGAGGATGTCCTGGGACACCCGACAGATGTTTTTC.

This clone is large (0.1 to 1%) by share. The chain employs TRDV2 and TRDJ1, with D perhaps matching TRDD3 (5 bases). The V end lost 7 bases, the J end lost 0 bases, and 23 bases lay between the germline ends. Germline V CDR1 and CDR2: GEAIGNYY, EKD. This CDR3 spans 17 amino acids. The CDR3 DNA follows: TGTGCCTGCGTAGTTCGGAGATACCGACGGTACACCGATAAACTCATCTTT. This sequence encodes CACVVRRYRRYTDKLIF.

Concerning this clone itself: A much larger clone lies a single base off, so this may be a read error. Other DNA sequences in the same sample also yield this CDR3. The V call is TRDV2, the J call TRDJ1, with TRDD3 as a possible D gene (5 bases). Per the germline V gene, CDR1 is GEAIGNYY and CDR2 is EKD. With 2 bases removed from V and 2 bases from J, the gap between germline ends came to 11 bases. The CDR3 totals 14 residues. The chain's CDR3 is CACDKLGETDKLIF. DNA of the CDR3: TGTGCCTGTGACAAGCTGGGAGAGACCGATAAACTCATCTTT.

On this clone: Since a much larger clone is just one base distant, this may be a read error. The chain is built from TRDV2 and TRDJ3, with TRDD3 matching 8 bases. Losses at the gene ends were 0 bases for V and 0 bases for J; bases not matched to a gene: 18. The CDR3 spans 23 residues. Germline CDR1 reads GEAIGNYY; CDR2 reads EKD. The CDR3 bases are TGTGCCTGTGACACCGTTACTGAGGGATACGCGTATCCCGGCTCCTGGGACACCCGACAGATGTTTTTC. This encodes CACDTVTEGYAYPGSWDTRQMFF.

Comment on this clone: A single base separates this from a much larger clone, so it may be a read error. The chain carries TRDV2 and TRDJ1; 9 nucleotides align to TRDD3. V shed 0 bases, J shed 0 bases, and the junction held 25 bases outside the gene matches. This CDR3 contains 23 residues. The germline CDR1 and CDR2 sequences are GEAIGNYY and EKD. CDR3 residues: CACDTVRPSTRTGGHQYTDKLIF. The CDR3 DNA reads TGTGCCTGTGACACCGTACGACCTTCCACCCGTACTGGGGGACACCAGTACACCGATAAACTCATCTTT.

Worth noting for this clone: The mismatch at residue 7 between this DNA's translation and the TCRdb protein of a much larger clone likely reflects a read error; the protein shown is translated from the DNA. DNA of the CDR3: TGTGCCTGTGACAAACTATCACTGGGGGATAGGGCGGCACAACTCTTCTTT. Translated: CACDKLSLGDRAAQLFF. The chain links TRDV2 to TRDJ2, with 11 bases lining up with TRDD3. The CDR3 loop spans 17 amino acids. CDR1 is GEAIGNYY, CDR2 EKD, per germline. The ends lost 2 bases at V and 8 bases at J; junction bases unmatched: 12.

This clone was seen a handful of times. Other DNA variants within this sample encode the same CDR3. The rearrangement uses TRDV2 and TRDJ1, with 10 bases lining up with TRDD3. This CDR3 comprises 19 residues. V lost 0 bases and J lost 1; bases outside the gene matches: 13. CDR1 is GEAIGNYY, CDR2 EKD, per germline. In DNA form, the CDR3 reads TGTGCCTGTGACACCGTAGTCTCGCCGGGGGATACGATCACCGATAAACTCATCTTT. This sequence encodes CACDTVVSPGDTITDKLIF.

Sample share makes this clone medium-sized (0.01 to 0.1%). The identical CDR3 is also encoded by other nucleotide sequences in the sample. Written as DNA, the CDR3 is TGTGCCTGTGACACCCTGGGGGCTGCAAGCTCCTGGGACACCCGACAGATGTTTTTC. Translation gives CACDTLGAASSWDTRQMFF. The chain carries TRDV2 and TRDJ3, with TRDD3 identical over 7 bases. With V trimmed by 0 bases and J by 0 bases, 7 bases remained unmatched. Germline-derived CDR1 and CDR2 are GEAIGNYY and EKD. The CDR3 runs to 19 residues.

This clone was counted between two and nine times. At one end the junction does not follow the germline gene, possibly because of a read error. Different DNA sequences within this sample yield the same CDR3. J is TRDJ2 and V is TRDV2, with 11 bases matching TRDD3. From germline, CDR1 is GEAIGNYY and CDR2 EKD. CDR3 length equals 17 residues. The CDR3 region is CACDKLLLGDRAAQLFF. As DNA, the CDR3 is TGTGCCTGCGACAAACTATTACTGGGGGATAGGGCGGCACAACTCTTCTTC.

This clone was seen a few times. This sequence joins TRDV1 and TRDJ2; 10 bases agree with TRDD3. Germline CDR1 reads TSWWSYY; CDR2 reads QGS. V shed 1 base, J shed 6 bases, and the junction held 14 bases outside the gene matches. The CDR3 contains 19 residues. The CDR3 region is CALGERPYFGGYLPAQLFF. The CDR3 DNA follows: TGTGCTCTTGGGGAACGACCCTACTTTGGGGGATACTTGCCAGCACAACTCTTCTTT.

This sequence joins TRDV2 and TRDJ3; 8 bases fit TRDD3. Germline CDR1 and CDR2: GEAIGNYY and EKD. The CDR3 totals 22 residues. Trimming took 4 bases from V and 2 from J; bases not matched to a gene: 21. CDR3 in DNA: TGTGCCTGTGATCCCGCGGGAGCTACTGGGGGGCATAAAACCTGGGACACCCGACAGATGTTTTTC. Translated, it gives CACDPAGATGGHKTWDTRQMFF.

Concerning this clone: This may be a read error, as it is one base from a much larger clone. Other DNA sequences in the same sample also yield this CDR3. The chain employs TRDV2 and TRDJ3, with a weak D call TRDD3 (6 bases). The CDR3 runs to 19 residues. CDR1 and CDR2 from the germline V gene are GEAIGNYY and EKD. For the CDR3, the DNA is TGTGCCTGTGACACAGTGGGGGTCCGAAGCTCCTGGGACACCCGACAGATGTTCTTC. This encodes CACDTVGVRSSWDTRQMFF.

This clone was seen only a few times. A read error may be the cause here, since a much bigger clone is one base away. The chain is built from TRDV3 and TRDJ1; 8 nucleotides align to TRDD3. The V segment lost 2 bases and the J segment 1 base; nucleotides outside the gene matches: 21. Germline V gives CDR1 TVYSNPD, CDR2 GDNSRS (reference sequence). The CDR3 length is 19 residues. CDR3 region: CAFWSRPTGGRWCTDKLIF. CDR3 DNA: TGTGCCTTTTGGTCTCGACCTACTGGGGGTCGCTGGTGCACCGATAAACTCATCTTT.